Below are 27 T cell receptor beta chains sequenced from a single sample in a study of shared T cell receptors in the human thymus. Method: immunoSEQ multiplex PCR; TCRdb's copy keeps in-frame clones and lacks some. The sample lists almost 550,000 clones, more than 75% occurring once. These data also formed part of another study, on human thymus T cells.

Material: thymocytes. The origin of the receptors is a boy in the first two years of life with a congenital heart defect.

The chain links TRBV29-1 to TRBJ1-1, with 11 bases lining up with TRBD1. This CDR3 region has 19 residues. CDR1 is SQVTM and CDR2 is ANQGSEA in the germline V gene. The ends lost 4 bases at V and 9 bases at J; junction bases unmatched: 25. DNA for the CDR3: TGCAGCGTTGTGGGGGGACAGGGGGAGGAAGCGAGGATAAGGAGTCAAGCTTTCTTT. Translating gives CSVVGGQGEEARIRSQAFF. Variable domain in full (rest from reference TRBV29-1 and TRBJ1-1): SAVISQKPSRDICQRGTSLTIQCQVDSQVTMMFWYRQQPGQSLTLIATANQGSEATYESGFVIDKFPISRPNLTFSTLTVSNMSPEDSSIYLCSVVGGQGEEARIRSQAFFGQGTRLTVV.

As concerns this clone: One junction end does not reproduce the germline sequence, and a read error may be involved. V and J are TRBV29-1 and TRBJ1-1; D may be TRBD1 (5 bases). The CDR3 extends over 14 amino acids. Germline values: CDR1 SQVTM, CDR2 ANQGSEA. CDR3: CNVYRFRGNTEAFF. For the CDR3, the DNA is TGCAACGTTTACCGGTTTAGGGGTAACACTGAAGCTTTCTTT.

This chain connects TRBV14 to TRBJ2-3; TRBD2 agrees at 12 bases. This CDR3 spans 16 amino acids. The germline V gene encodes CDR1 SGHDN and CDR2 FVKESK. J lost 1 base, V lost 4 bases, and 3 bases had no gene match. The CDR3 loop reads CASSPSSGRGTDTQYF. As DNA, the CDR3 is TGTGCCAGCAGCCCGTCTAGCGGGAGGGGCACAGATACGCAGTATTTT.

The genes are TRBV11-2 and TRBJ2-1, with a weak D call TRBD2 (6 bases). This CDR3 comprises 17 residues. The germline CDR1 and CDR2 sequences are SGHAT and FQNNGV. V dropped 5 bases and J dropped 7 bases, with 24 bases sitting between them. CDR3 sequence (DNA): TGTGCCAGCAGCCCAACGACGGAGGGCCAAGACGGGAATGAGCAGTTCTTC. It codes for CASSPTTEGQDGNEQFF.

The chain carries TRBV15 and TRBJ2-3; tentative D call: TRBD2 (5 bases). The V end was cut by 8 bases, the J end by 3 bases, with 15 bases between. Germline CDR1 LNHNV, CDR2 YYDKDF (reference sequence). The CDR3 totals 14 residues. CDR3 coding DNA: TGTGCCACCGACCTCACCGGGGAGACAGATACGCAGTATTTT. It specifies CATDLTGETDTQYF.

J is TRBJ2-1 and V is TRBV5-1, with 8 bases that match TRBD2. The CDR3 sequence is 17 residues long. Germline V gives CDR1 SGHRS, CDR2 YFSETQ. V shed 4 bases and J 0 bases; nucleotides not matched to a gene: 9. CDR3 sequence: CASSPGVAGTSYNEQFF. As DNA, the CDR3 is TGCGCCAGCAGCCCCGGGGTAGCGGGGACCTCCTACAATGAGCAGTTCTTC. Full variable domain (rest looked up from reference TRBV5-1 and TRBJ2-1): KAGVTQTPRYLIKTRGQQVTLSCSPISGHRSVSWYQQTPGQGLQFLFEYFSETQRNKGNFPGRFSGRQFSNSRSEMNVSTLELGDSALYLCASSPGVAGTSYNEQFFGPGTRLTVL.

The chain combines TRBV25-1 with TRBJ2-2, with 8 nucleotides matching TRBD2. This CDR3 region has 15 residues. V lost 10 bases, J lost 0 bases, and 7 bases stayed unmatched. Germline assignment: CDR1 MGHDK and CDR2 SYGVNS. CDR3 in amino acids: CATGGGSSNTGELFF. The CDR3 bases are TGTGCCACCGGGGGGGGCAGCTCGAACACCGGGGAGCTGTTTTTT.

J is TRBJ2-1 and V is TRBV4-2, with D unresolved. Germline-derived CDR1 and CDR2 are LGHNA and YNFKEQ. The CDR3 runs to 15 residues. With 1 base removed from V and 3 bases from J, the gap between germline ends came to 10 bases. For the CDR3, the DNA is TGTGCCAGCAGCCAAGCCGCGGTCGACTACAATGAGCAGTTCTTC. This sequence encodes CASSQAAVDYNEQFF.

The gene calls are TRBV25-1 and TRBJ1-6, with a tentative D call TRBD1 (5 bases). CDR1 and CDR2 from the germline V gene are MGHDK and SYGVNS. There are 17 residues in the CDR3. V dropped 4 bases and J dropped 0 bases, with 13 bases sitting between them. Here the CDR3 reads CASSAPRGGSYNSPLHF. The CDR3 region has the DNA TGTGCCAGCAGTGCCCCTCGGGGGGGCTCCTATAATTCACCCCTCCACTTT.

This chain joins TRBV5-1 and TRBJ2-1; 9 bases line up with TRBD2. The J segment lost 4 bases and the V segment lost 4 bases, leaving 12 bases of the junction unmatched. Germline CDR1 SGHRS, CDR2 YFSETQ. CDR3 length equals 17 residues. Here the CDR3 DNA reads TGCGCCAGCAGCCCGAGCTTGGGACTAGCTATTTACAATGAGCAGTTCTTC. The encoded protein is CASSPSLGLAIYNEQFF.

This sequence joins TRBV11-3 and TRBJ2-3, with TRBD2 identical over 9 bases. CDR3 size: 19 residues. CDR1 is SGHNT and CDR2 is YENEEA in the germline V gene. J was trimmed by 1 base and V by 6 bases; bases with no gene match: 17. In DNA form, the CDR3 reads TGTGCCAGCAGACCGGAGACTAGCGGCCCAGGAGAGCGCACAGATACGCAGTATTTT. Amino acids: CASRPETSGPGERTDTQYF.

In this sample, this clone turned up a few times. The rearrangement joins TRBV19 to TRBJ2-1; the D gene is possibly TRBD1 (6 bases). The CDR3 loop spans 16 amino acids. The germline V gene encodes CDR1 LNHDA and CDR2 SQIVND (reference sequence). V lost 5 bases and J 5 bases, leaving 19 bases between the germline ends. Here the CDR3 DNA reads TGTGCCAGTAGTCCCCAGGGGCAGGGATTTGACAATGAGCAGTTCTTC. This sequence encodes CASSPQGQGFDNEQFF.

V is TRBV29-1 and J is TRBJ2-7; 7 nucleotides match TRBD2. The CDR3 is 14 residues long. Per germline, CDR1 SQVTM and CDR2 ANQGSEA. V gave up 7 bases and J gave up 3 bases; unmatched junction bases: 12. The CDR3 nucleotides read TGCAGCGCCCAAGGGCCTCGGGGGGTCTACGAGCAGTACTTC. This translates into CSAQGPRGVYEQYF.

Here the CDR3 reads CATSSMRGRKGLNTEAFF. CDR3 DNA sequence: TGTGCCACCAGCTCCATGAGGGGGAGAAAGGGCCTGAACACTGAAGCTTTCTTT. The chain is built from TRBV15 and TRBJ1-1, with D perhaps TRBD1 (6 bases). Germline loops: CDR1 LNHNV, CDR2 YYDKDF (reference sequence). The V gene lost 5 bases and the J gene lost 0 bases, with 22 bases spanning the gap. The CDR3 has 18 residues.

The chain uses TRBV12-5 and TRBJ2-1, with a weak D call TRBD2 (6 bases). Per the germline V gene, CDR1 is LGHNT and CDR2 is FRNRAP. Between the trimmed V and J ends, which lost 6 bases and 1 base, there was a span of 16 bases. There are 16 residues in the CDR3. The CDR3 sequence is CASGQSHRGSYNEQFF. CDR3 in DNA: TGTGCTAGTGGCCAATCCCATCGGGGGTCCTACAATGAGCAGTTCTTC.

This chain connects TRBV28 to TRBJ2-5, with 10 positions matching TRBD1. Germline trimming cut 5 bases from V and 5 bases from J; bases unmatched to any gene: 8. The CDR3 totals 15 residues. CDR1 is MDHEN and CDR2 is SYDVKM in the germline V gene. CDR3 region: CASSPPGTGAETQYF. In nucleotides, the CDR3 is TGTGCCAGCAGTCCCCCCGGGACAGGGGCGGAGACCCAGTACTTC.

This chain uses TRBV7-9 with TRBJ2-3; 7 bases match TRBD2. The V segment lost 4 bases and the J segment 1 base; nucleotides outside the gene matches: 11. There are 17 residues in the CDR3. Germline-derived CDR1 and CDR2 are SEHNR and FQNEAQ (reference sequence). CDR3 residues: CASSYNLSGRGTDTQYF. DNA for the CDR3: TGTGCCAGCAGCTACAACCTTAGCGGGCGGGGCACAGATACGCAGTATTTT.

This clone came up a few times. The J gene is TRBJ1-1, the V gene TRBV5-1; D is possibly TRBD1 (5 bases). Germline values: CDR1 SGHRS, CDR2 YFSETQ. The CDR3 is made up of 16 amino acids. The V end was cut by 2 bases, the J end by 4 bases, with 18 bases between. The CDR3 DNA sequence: TGCGCCAGCAGCTTCGGCAGGGTGAAGTGGGTCACTGAAGCTTTCTTT. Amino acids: CASSFGRVKWVTEAFF.

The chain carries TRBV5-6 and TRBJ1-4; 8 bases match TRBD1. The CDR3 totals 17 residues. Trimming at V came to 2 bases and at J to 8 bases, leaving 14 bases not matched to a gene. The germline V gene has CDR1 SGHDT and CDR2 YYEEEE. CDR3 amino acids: CASSLKQGVPRTEKLFF. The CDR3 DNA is TGTGCCAGCAGCTTAAAACAGGGGGTGCCTCGTACGGAAAAACTGTTTTTT. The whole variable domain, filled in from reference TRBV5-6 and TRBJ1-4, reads DAGVTQSPTHLIKTRGQQVTLRCSPKSGHDTVSWYQQALGQGPQFIFQYYEEEERQRGNFPDRFSGHQFPNYSSELNVNALLLGDSALYLCASSLKQGVPRTEKLFFGSGTQLSVL.

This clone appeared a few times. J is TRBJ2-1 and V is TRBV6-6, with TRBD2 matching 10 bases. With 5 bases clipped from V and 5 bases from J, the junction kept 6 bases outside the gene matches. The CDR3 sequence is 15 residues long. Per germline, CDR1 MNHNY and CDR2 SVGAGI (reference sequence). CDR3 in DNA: TGTGCCAGCAGTCCTAGCGGGAGAGGGGACAATGAGCAGTTCTTC. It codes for CASSPSGRGDNEQFF.

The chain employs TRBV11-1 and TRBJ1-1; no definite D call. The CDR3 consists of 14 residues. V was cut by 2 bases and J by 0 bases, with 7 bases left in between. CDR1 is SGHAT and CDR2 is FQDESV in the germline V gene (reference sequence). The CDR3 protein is CASSLMRLNTEAFF. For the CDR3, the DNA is TGTGCCAGCAGCTTAATGCGCTTGAACACTGAAGCTTTCTTT.

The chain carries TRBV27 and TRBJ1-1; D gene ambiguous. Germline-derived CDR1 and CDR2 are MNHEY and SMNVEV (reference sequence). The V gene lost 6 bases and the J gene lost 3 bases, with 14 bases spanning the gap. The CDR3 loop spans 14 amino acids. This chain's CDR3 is CASRGDIGDTEAFF. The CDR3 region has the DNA TGTGCCAGCAGGGGTGACATCGGGGACACTGAAGCTTTCTTT.

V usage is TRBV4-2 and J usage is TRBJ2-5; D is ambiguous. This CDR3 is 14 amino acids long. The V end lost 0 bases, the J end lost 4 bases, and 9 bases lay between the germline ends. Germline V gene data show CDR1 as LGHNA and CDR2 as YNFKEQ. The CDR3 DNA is TGTGCCAGCAGCCAAGATAAGCGACGAGAGACCCAGTACTTC. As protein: CASSQDKRRETQYF.

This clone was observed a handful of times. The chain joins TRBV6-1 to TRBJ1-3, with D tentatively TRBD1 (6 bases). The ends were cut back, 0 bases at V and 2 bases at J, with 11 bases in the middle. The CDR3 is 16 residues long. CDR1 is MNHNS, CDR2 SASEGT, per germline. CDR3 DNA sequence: TGTGCCAGCAGTGAAGCGGTCGGGGGGCCTGGAAACACCATATATTTT. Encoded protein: CASSEAVGGPGNTIYF.

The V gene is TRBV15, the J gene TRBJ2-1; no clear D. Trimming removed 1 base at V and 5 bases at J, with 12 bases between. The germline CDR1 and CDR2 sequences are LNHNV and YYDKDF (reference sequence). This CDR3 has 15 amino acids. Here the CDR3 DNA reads TGTGCCACCAGCAGAGGATGCCAGGAAGACAATGAGCAGTTCTTC. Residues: CATSRGCQEDNEQFF.

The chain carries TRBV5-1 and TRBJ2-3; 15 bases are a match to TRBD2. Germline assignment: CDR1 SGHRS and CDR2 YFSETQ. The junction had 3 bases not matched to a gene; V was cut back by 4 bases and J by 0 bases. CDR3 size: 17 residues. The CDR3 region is CASSRTSGRGSTDTQYF. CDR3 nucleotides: TGCGCCAGCAGCCGGACTAGCGGGAGGGGTAGCACAGATACGCAGTATTTT.

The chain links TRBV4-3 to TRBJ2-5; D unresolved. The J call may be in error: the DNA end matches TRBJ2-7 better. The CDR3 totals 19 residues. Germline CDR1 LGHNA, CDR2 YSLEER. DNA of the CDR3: TGCGCCAGCAGCCAAGAAGAGGCCCCCTTTTCTCAATACTCCTACGAGCAGTACTTC. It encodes CASSQEEAPFSQYSYEQYF.